Reported below is one T cell receptor (beta chain). The data derive from a study of blood T cell repertoires in COVID-19. Study summary: Material from acute and convalescent COVID-19 was sourced from the United States, Italy and Spain.

The study recruited people aged 18 to 89 years across more than 20 US areas. Cohort allocation depended upon clinical history that participants reported. Trimming cost V 6 bases and J 0 bases, with 12 bases left between them. Germline-derived CDR1 and CDR2 are MNHEY and SVGAGI. The length of the CDR3 is 14 residues. How the authors handled the data: Reference gene primer amplification in the assay estimated nucleated cell counts. Generated by immunoSEQ multiplex PCR, the TCRdb table keeps only in-frame clones and is missing some. The DNA gave D and trimming, while V, J and clone size come from that table. This table holds approximately 240,000 clones, under 95% found once.

The chain couples TRBV6-5 to TRBJ2-7, with D possibly being TRBD1 (6 bases). The sequenced sample consisted of PBMCs or T cells enriched from blood (not recorded which). The receptor was derived from a woman younger than 30 who had recovered from COVID-19. This chain's CDR3 is CASRRTVSSYEQYF. Here the CDR3 DNA reads TGTGCCAGCAGGAGGACAGTCAGCTCCTACGAGCAGTACTTC.